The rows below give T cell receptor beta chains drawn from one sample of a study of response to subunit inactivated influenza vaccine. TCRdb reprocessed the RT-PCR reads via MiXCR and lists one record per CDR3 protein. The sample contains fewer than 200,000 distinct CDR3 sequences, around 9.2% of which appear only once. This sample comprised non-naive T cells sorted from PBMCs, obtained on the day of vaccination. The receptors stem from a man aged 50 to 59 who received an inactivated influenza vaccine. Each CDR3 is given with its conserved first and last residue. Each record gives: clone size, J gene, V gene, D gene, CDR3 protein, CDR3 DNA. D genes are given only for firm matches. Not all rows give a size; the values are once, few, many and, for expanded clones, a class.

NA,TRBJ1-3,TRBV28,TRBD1,CASSSLYWDRQPTSSGNTIYF,TGTGCCAGCAGTTCGCTCTACTGGGACAGGCAACCTACTAGCTCTGGAAACACCATATATTTT
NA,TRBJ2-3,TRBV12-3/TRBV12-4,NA,CASSFPEGGGTDTQYF,TGTGCCAGCAGTTTTCCCGAAGGGGGGGGCACAGATACGCAGTATTTT
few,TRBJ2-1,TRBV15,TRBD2,CATSRGLAGDDEQFF,TGTGCCACCAGCAGGGGACTAGCGGGCGACGATGAGCAGTTCTTC
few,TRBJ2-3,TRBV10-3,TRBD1,CATKTGQDTQYF,TGTGCCACCAAGACAGGGCAAGATACGCAGTATTTT
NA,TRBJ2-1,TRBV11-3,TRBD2,CASSHSGGPYNEQFF,TGTGCCAGCAGCCATAGCGGGGGGCCCTACAATGAGCAGTTCTTC
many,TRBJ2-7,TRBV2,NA,CASSYIYEQYF,TGTGCCAGCAGTTACATCTACGAGCAGTACTTC
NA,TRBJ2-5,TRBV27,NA,CASSIGVMGTQYF,TGTGCCAGCAGTATTGGGGTAATGGGGACCCAGTACTTC
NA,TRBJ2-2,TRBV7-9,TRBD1,CASSHDRVSAGELFF,TGTGCCAGCAGCCACGACAGGGTTAGCGCCGGGGAGCTGTTTTTT
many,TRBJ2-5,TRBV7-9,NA,CASSFRDTGETQYF,TGTGCCAGCAGCTTCCGGGACACTGGAGAGACCCAGTACTTC
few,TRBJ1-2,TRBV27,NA,CASSLRWTAGIDYGYTF,TGTGCCAGCAGTTTAAGATGGACCGCGGGCATTGACTATGGCTACACCTTC
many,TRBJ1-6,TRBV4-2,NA,CASSQDGEASYNSPLHF,TGTGCCAGCAGCCAAGACGGGGAAGCCTCCTATAATTCACCCCTCCACTTT
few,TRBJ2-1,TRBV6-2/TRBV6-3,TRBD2,CASSHGLAGGPFRYNEQFF,TGTGCCAGCAGTCATGGGCTAGCGGGGGGGCCCTTCAGATACAATGAGCAGTTCTTC
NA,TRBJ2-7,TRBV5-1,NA,CASSLATVDEQYF,TGCGCCAGCAGCTTGGCGACGGTCGACGAGCAGTACTTC
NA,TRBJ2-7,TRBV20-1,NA,CSARDRLKGEYEQYF,TGCAGTGCTAGAGATCGTCTGAAAGGCGAATACGAGCAGTACTTC
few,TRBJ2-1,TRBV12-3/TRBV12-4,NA,CASSLGSRGSDEQFF,TGTGCCAGCAGTTTAGGATCCCGAGGGTCGGATGAGCAGTTCTTC
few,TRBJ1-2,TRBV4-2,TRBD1,CASSQEGGQGRGYTF,TGTGCCAGCAGCCAAGAGGGCGGACAGGGACGTGGCTACACCTTC
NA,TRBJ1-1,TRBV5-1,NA,CASSLGARHLNTEAFF,TGCGCCAGCAGCTTGGGTGCTCGACACCTTAACACTGAAGCTTTCTTT
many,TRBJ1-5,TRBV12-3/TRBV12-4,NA,CASSLVGPQHF,TGTGCCAGCAGTTTAGTCGGGCCCCAGCATTTT
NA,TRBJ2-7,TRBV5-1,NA,CASSPMGISSYEQYF,TGCGCCAGCAGCCCCATGGGGATTAGCTCCTACGAGCAGTACTTC
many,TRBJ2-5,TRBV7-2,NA,CASSLVGSGETQYF,TGTGCCAGCAGCTTAGTGGGGTCGGGAGAGACCCAGTACTTC